Following are 21 T cell receptor beta chains from one sample sequenced in a study of OX40 agonist ivuxolimab in advanced cancers. The table came from immunoSEQ multiplex PCR; TCRdb's copy has only in-frame clones and leaves some out. This sample yields 57,000 or so clones, of which approximately 93% are seen a single time; around 19% belongs to the top ten. The sequencing here drew on CD4+ or CD8+ T cells sorted from blood, taken in a trial of the OX40 agonist ivuxolimab. These receptors all stem from an adult with an advanced solid tumor such as melanoma, head and neck, liver or kidney cancer.

This chain joins TRBV5-4 and TRBJ2-7, with D maybe TRBD1 (6 bases). CDR1 and CDR2 from the germline V gene are SGHNT and YYREEE (reference sequence). Trimming shortened V by 4 bases and J by 4 bases, and 18 bases separated the two germline ends. CDR3 size: 15 residues. This chain's CDR3 is CASSPAAQGSYEQYF. CDR3 DNA: TGTGCCAGCAGCCCGGCGGCACAGGGCTCGTACGAGCAGTACTTC.

The V gene is TRBV6-5, the J gene TRBJ2-1, with 11 bases aligning to TRBD2. In germline, CDR1 is MNHEY, CDR2 SVGAGI. The length of the CDR3 is 15 residues. V lost 6 bases and J lost 6; bases outside the gene matches: 7. The CDR3 loop is CASSALAGETNEQFF. The CDR3 nucleotides are TGTGCCAGCAGCGCACTAGCGGGAGAGACCAATGAGCAGTTCTTC.

J is TRBJ1-5 and V is TRBV18; 8 positions agree with TRBD1. From germline, CDR1 is KGHSH and CDR2 LQKENI. V shed 3 bases, J shed 9 bases, and the junction held 10 bases outside the gene matches. The length of the CDR3 is 15 residues. CDR3 residues: CASSPTQTGGWPQHF. The DNA for the CDR3 is TGTGCCAGCTCACCGACTCAAACAGGGGGTTGGCCCCAGCATTTT.

The CDR3 sequence: CASSPSETYEQYF. The CDR3 DNA sequence: TGTGCCAGCAGCCCTAGCGAAACCTACGAGCAGTACTTC. The rearrangement uses TRBV7-6 and TRBJ2-7; possibly TRBD2 for D (6 bases). V lost 5 bases and J lost 2, with 10 bases in between. Looked up from germline, CDR1 is SGHVS and CDR2 is FNYEAQ. This CDR3 is built from 13 residues. The whole variable domain, filled in from reference TRBV7-6 and TRBJ2-7, reads GAGVSQSPRYKVTKRGQDVALRCDPISGHVSLYWYRQALGQGPEFLTYFNYEAQQDKSGLPNDRFSAERPEGSISTLTIQRTEQRDSAMYRCASSPSETYEQYFGPGTRLTVT.

V gene TRBV4-3 combines with J gene TRBJ2-1; weak D call: TRBD1 (6 bases). From germline, CDR1 is LGHNA and CDR2 YSLEER. Trimming took off 1 base at V and 5 bases at J, with 12 bases between the two ends. This CDR3 region has 15 residues. DNA of the CDR3: TGCGCCAGCAGCCAAGGGACAGCCTTCAACAATGAGCAGTTCTTC. Translation gives CASSQGTAFNNEQFF.

The chain couples TRBV11-2 to TRBJ1-4; D perhaps matches TRBD1 (5 bases). This CDR3 is built from 15 residues. CDR1 and CDR2 (germline): SGHAT, FQNNGV. The V gene lost 1 base and the J gene lost 7 bases, with 13 bases spanning the gap. In DNA, the CDR3 is TGTGCCAGCAGCTTAGTGGGACCCGGAGGTGAAAAACTGTTTTTT. It encodes CASSLVGPGGEKLFF.

The rearrangement uses TRBV9 and TRBJ2-7; D may be TRBD2 (6 bases). From germline, CDR1 is SGDLS and CDR2 YYNGEE. The CDR3 runs 15 residues. V shed 7 bases and J shed 2 bases, with 19 bases lying between them. The CDR3 loop is CASSLRGVTTYEQYF. The CDR3 nucleotides are TGTGCCAGCTCACTGCGGGGCGTTACGACCTACGAGCAGTACTTC.

The CDR3 loop reads CASSWYREHTGELFF. The CDR3 DNA sequence: TGTGCCAGCAGTTGGTACAGGGAACACACCGGGGAGCTGTTTTTT. The rearrangement joins TRBV6-5 to TRBJ2-2; possibly TRBD1 for D (6 bases). The CDR3 has 15 residues. V lost 4 bases, J lost 3 bases, and 12 bases lay in between. Germline V gene lookup returns CDR1 MNHEY and CDR2 SVGAGI.

This chain joins TRBV11-2 and TRBJ2-3; D is undetermined. Germline V CDR1 and CDR2: SGHAT, FQNNGV. This CDR3 has 16 amino acids. With 1 base removed from V and 4 bases from J, the gap between germline ends came to 15 bases. DNA for the CDR3: TGTGCCAGCAGCTTAGCTCCCCACGTCCTCCCAGATACGCAGTATTTT. Its translation is CASSLAPHVLPDTQYF.

V and J are TRBV27 and TRBJ2-3; no firm D call. This CDR3 comprises 14 residues. Trimming left V 7 bases short and J 6 bases short, with 17 bases between. In germline, CDR1 is MNHEY, CDR2 SMNVEV (reference sequence). The DNA for the CDR3 is TGTGCCAGCACCCTCAGATGGGATTGGGATACGCAGTATTTT. Protein sequence: CASTLRWDWDTQYF.

The chain carries TRBV9 and TRBJ1-1; possible D gene TRBD1, 6 bases. CDR1 SGDLS and CDR2 YYNGEE come from the germline V gene. The CDR3 covers 15 residues. V lost 4 bases, J lost 3 bases, and 16 bases lay in between. The CDR3 DNA reads TGTGCCAGCAGCTCCCGACAGGTTCCCGACACTGAAGCTTTCTTT. Translated: CASSSRQVPDTEAFF.

The V and J genes are TRBV10-2 and TRBJ2-1; D is unresolved. The germline V gene has CDR1 WSHSY and CDR2 SAAADI. This CDR3 has 14 residues. Trimming removed 3 bases from V and 7 bases from J, with 13 bases in between. CDR3 DNA: TGCGCCAGCAGTGATTATGGTGTGCGGAATGAGCAGTTCTTC. It is translated as CASSDYGVRNEQFF.

The rearrangement joins TRBV30 to TRBJ1-5, with D possibly TRBD1 on 6 matching bases. Trimming stripped 3 bases from V and 6 bases from J, with 15 bases between. The germline V gene encodes CDR1 GTSNPN and CDR2 SVGIG (reference sequence). The length of the CDR3 is 14 residues. Written as DNA, the CDR3 is TGTGCCTGGAGCCAGGGGTCGGGTCTTCAGCCCCAGCATTTT. It specifies CAWSQGSGLQPQHF.

This clone has only one observation. The V call is TRBV9, the J call TRBJ2-3; unclear D gene. Germline CDR1 is SGDLS and CDR2 is YYNGEE. V was pared by 2 bases and J by 1 base, with 11 bases between. The CDR3 is 15 amino acids. CDR3 bases: TGTGCCAGCAGCGTGACGGGTCCGGGCACAGATACGCAGTATTTT. Its protein product is CASSVTGPGTDTQYF.

The chain recombines TRBV2 with TRBJ2-2; 7 bases align to TRBD2. From germline, CDR1 is SNHLY and CDR2 FYNNEI. The CDR3 has 16 residues. Trimming cost V 7 bases and J 0 bases; bases outside gene matches: 8. The CDR3 loop reads CASNPTGTTNTGELFF. In nucleotides, the CDR3 is TGTGCCAGCAACCCTACGGGGACTACGAACACCGGGGAGCTGTTTTTT.

The chain employs TRBV10-2 and TRBJ1-3; D unresolved. The CDR3 contains 13 residues. Germline assignment: CDR1 WSHSY and CDR2 SAAADI. V was pared by 7 bases and J by 0 bases, with 7 bases between. DNA for the CDR3: TGCGCCAGCATGGGTAGCTCTGGAAACACCATATATTTT. Translating gives CASMGSSGNTIYF.

J is TRBJ1-5 and V is TRBV6-6, with 8 nucleotides matching TRBD1. CDR1 MNHNY and CDR2 SVGAGI come from the germline V gene (reference sequence). The CDR3 has 15 amino acids. V shed 4 bases, J shed 2 bases, and the junction held 4 bases outside the gene matches. The chain's CDR3 is CASSSSGGGNQPQHF. DNA for the CDR3: TGTGCCAGCAGTTCCTCAGGGGGCGGCAATCAGCCCCAGCATTTT.

The rearrangement joins TRBV7-9 to TRBJ1-1, with D possibly matching TRBD1 (6 bases). The CDR3 runs to 13 residues. V was clipped by 4 bases and J by 5 bases, with 11 bases between them. Germline V CDR1 and CDR2: SEHNR, FQNEAQ (reference sequence). This chain's CDR3 is CASSSRGRTEAFF. In DNA, the CDR3 is TGTGCCAGCAGCTCCAGGGGCAGGACTGAAGCTTTCTTT.

This rearrangement joins TRBV12-5 to TRBJ2-7; possibly TRBD2 for D (7 bases). The germline V gene has CDR1 LGHNT and CDR2 FRNRAP. V gave up 10 bases and J gave up 3 bases, with 13 bases separating them. The CDR3 has 12 residues. CDR3 residues: CATTGRVYEQYF. The CDR3 DNA is TGTGCTACAACAGGGAGGGTCTACGAGCAGTACTTC.

The gene calls are TRBV10-1 and TRBJ1-1, with no clear D. Germline values: CDR1 WNHNN, CDR2 SYGVQD (reference sequence). V was pared by 2 bases and J by 0 bases, with 7 bases between. The CDR3 has 14 amino acids. The CDR3: CASSESQLNTEAFF. The DNA of the CDR3 is TGCGCCAGCAGTGAGAGCCAGTTGAACACTGAAGCTTTCTTT.

The V gene is TRBV6-4, the J gene TRBJ2-2, with D possibly matching TRBD2 (5 bases). V lost 1 base and J 7 bases, leaving 13 bases between the germline ends. The CDR3 runs 15 residues. Germline V gene data show CDR1 as MRHNA and CDR2 as SNTAGT. The CDR3 nucleotides read TGTGCCAGCAGTGACTGGATAGGAGGAGGCGGGGAGCTGTTTTTT. Translated: CASSDWIGGGGELFF.